The entry that follows covers one T cell receptor (beta chain) sequence. This record comes from a study of patients and donors after allogeneic stem cell transplantation. Using its own MiXCR run on the RT-PCR reads, TCRdb lists one record per CDR3 protein. This table holds over 350,000 distinct CDR3 sequences, 16% found once. Specimen: blood, either unsorted or a sorted T cell fraction (not recorded which). The TCR comes from a human donor who was either an allogeneic HSCT recipient or a stem cell or donor lymphocyte infusion donor (not recorded which). It is not recorded whose cells these are; they may come from a transplant donor.

CDR3 in amino acids: CASPLTASGTTDTQYF. CDR3 bases: TGTGCCAGCCCCCTGACGGCTAGCGGGACCACAGATACGCAGTATTTT. The chain couples TRBV6-1 to TRBJ2-3, with 9 bases lining up with TRBD2. With 8 bases clipped from V and 2 bases from J, the junction kept 11 bases outside the gene matches. The CDR3 covers 16 residues. In germline, CDR1 is MNHNS, CDR2 SASEGT.